A single sample is the source of the 8 T cell receptor beta chains below, sequenced in a study of T cells in Graves' hyperthyroidism and ophthalmopathy. There were TCR beta CDR3 regions amplified from RNA transcripts. With the HTBI primer set, the TCR CDR3 went through a first round of RT-PCR. One entry per CDR3 protein, called by TCRdb with MiXCR from the multiplex PCR reads. The sample holds a few hundred thousand distinct CDR3 sequences, 15% to 18% seen once. The specimen was blood. These receptors were obtained from a woman in her 30s with Graves' hyperthyroidism.

V is TRBV20-1 and J is TRBJ2-3, with D uncertain. Germline V lookup: CDR1 DFQATT, CDR2 SNEGSKA (reference sequence). V lost 0 bases and J 7 bases, leaving 5 bases between the germline ends. The CDR3 spans 11 residues. CDR3: CSARDLHTQYF. The CDR3 nucleotides are TGCAGTGCTAGAGATCTGCATACGCAGTATTTT.

The CDR3 DNA is TGCAGTGCTGTCCTGGGACTAGCGGCACAAGAGACCCAGTACTTC. As protein: CSAVLGLAAQETQYF. V is TRBV20-1 and J is TRBJ2-5; 11 bases fit TRBD2. The V gene end was trimmed by 5 bases and the J gene end by 2 bases; junction bases not matched to a gene: 7. Germline V lookup: CDR1 DFQATT, CDR2 SNEGSKA (reference sequence). The CDR3 has 15 amino acids.

The chain is built from TRBV4-3 and TRBJ1-6; TRBD1 matches at 7 bases. J lost 9 bases, V lost 0 bases, and 2 bases had no gene match. This CDR3 is built from 14 residues. Germline CDR1 reads LGHNA; CDR2 reads YSLEER. The DNA of the CDR3 is TGCGCCAGCAGCCAAGAGACAGGGCCTTCACCCCTCCACTTT. Its protein is CASSQETGPSPLHF.

This clonotype came up many times. The rearrangement joins TRBV27 to TRBJ1-1, with 11 nucleotides matching TRBD1. After removal of 5 bases from V and 5 bases from J, the junction contained 7 bases not matched to a gene. The V gene's germline CDR1 is MNHEY and CDR2 SMNVEV (reference sequence). The CDR3 length is 15 residues. The CDR3 DNA follows: TGTGCCAGCAGTCCCGGACAGGGGGCGCAGACTGAAGCTTTCTTT. Its translation is CASSPGQGAQTEAFF.

This clonotype was seen a few times. The chain couples TRBV15 to TRBJ1-1; 8 bases align to TRBD1. The CDR3 loop spans 15 amino acids. Germline V gives CDR1 LNHNV, CDR2 YYDKDF (reference sequence). V gave up 0 bases and J gave up 5 bases; unmatched junction bases: 5. The CDR3: CATSREGRGPTEAFF. CDR3 coding DNA: TGTGCCACCAGCAGAGAGGGCAGGGGGCCAACTGAAGCTTTCTTT.

This clonotype showed up many times. This sequence joins TRBV11-3 and TRBJ2-1; 12 bases line up with TRBD1. The CDR3 has 15 residues. Germline values: CDR1 SGHNT, CDR2 YENEEA. Trimming at V came to 4 bases and at J to 5 bases, leaving 3 bases not matched to a gene. The CDR3 loop is CASSSRDRGHNEQFF. The CDR3 region has the DNA TGTGCCAGCAGCTCACGGGACAGGGGGCACAATGAGCAGTTCTTC.

Details on this clonotype: Possible read error: a much larger clone is one base away. The chain recombines TRBV7-6 with TRBJ2-3, with 10 bases identical to TRBD2. The V segment lost 8 bases and the J segment 1 base; nucleotides outside the gene matches: 6. Germline values: CDR1 SGHVS, CDR2 FNYEAQ. The CDR3 loop spans 15 amino acids. The CDR3 bases are TGTGCCAGCGGCCACAGCGGGAGGGGCACAGATACGCAGTATTTT. Amino acids: CASGHSGRGTDTQYF.

The genes are TRBV4-2 and TRBJ2-3; D uncertain. The CDR3 loop spans 13 amino acids. Germline V gives CDR1 LGHNA, CDR2 YNFKEQ. Trimming took 2 bases from V and 6 from J, leaving 9 bases between them. The CDR3 sequence is CASSQLLPDTQYF. The CDR3 DNA reads TGTGCCAGCAGCCAACTGCTCCCCGATACGCAGTATTTT.